This record covers a single T cell receptor beta chain. This clone has a single count. Its antigen is currently not known. No base-level quality is on record; no much larger clone is a single base apart. This sample was included in a study of control samples from healthy donors and cancer patients (dated by TCRdb to the early 2020s). The library was obtained by the immunoSEQ multiplex PCR assay. What TCRdb holds here is the immuneACCESS table cut down to in-frame rearrangements. Part of the clones is not present; checked against another copy, under half of the missing clones reflect an unresolved V gene, and the others are unexplained. For this sample the table gives 120,000 or so clones, of which 80% to 90% were detected only once. Around 8.7% of the sample comes from the top ten. The germline V gene (reference sequence) supplies CDR1 LGHDT and CDR2 YNNKEL. Trimmed from V: 1 base; trimmed from J: 2 bases; junction bases lacking a gene match: 4. From cysteine to phenylalanine, the CDR3 is 15 amino acids long. Kept here is only the CDR3 DNA, which spans 45 bases and is read in frame from base 1.

Sequenced input: blood. The chain joins TRBV3-1 (or the pseudogene TRBV3-2) to TRBJ2-5; TRBD2 fits 7 bases in the junction. The sequence was obtained from a man in his forties in good health. The DNA reads TGTGCCAGCAGCCAAGGTGCTAGCGGACAAGAGACCCAGTACTTC. Its translation is CASSQGASGQETQYF.